Listed here are 25 T cell receptor beta chains from one sample, sequenced in a study of beta chain features in type 1 diabetes. Study-wide points: The study found moderately but significantly shorter TCRB CDR3s in all four CD4+ subsets of Type 1 diabetes patients.

The antigens these receptors bind are not known. Reverse transcribing all isolated RNA meant expressed TCRB transcripts were sequenced. The assay was immunoSEQ multiplex PCR, and TCRdb's table has in-frame clones only and misses some. The sample holds around 360,000 clones, roughly 12% seen once. Material: naive CD4+ T cells from blood. Receptors were obtained from a young woman with type 1 diabetes.

This chain links TRBV25-1 with TRBJ2-5, with TRBD1 matching 9 bases. The CDR3 has 12 residues. CDR1 and CDR2 from the germline V gene are MGHDK and SYGVNS. The J segment lost 11 bases and the V segment lost 8 bases, leaving 9 bases of the junction unmatched. CDR3 sequence reads: CASRTGVGEQYF. The DNA for the CDR3 is TGTGCCAGCCGGACAGGGGTAGGAGAGCAGTACTTC. The full variable domain, in which reference TRBV25-1 and TRBJ2-5 provide the parts outside the CDR3, is EADIYQTPRYLVIGTGKKITLECSQTMGHDKMYWYQQDPGMELHLIHYSYGVNSTEKGDLSSESTVSRIRTEHFPLTLESARPSHTSQYLCASRTGVGEQYFGPGTRLLVL.

V gene TRBV19 combines with J gene TRBJ2-1; D is unclear. CDR1 and CDR2 from the germline V gene are LNHDA and SQIVND (reference sequence). With 4 bases removed from V and 8 bases from J, the gap between germline ends came to 12 bases. This CDR3 is built from 13 residues. As DNA, the CDR3 is TGTGCCAGTAGTAAAGTAGCAGCTTATGAGCAGTTCTTC. It yields the protein CASSKVAAYEQFF.

This clone was recorded a few times. The chain is built from TRBV7-9 and TRBJ2-5; 9 positions agree with TRBD1. CDR3 size: 17 residues. The ends lost 5 bases at V and 2 bases at J; junction bases unmatched: 12. CDR1 SEHNR and CDR2 FQNEAQ come from the germline V gene (reference sequence). The CDR3 DNA reads as TGTGCCAGCAGCCCAACCACCGGGACAGGGTTTCAAGAGACCCAGTACTTC. Its protein product is CASSPTTGTGFQETQYF.

The chain is built from TRBV5-1 and TRBJ2-1; D is possibly TRBD2 (5 bases). V was clipped by 2 bases and J by 9 bases, with 15 bases between them. This CDR3 is built from 14 residues. The germline V gene encodes CDR1 SGHRS and CDR2 YFSETQ. The CDR3 DNA is TGCGCCAGCAGCTTAGCAGCGGATCGGGGTGAGCAGTTCTTC. This sequence encodes CASSLAADRGEQFF.

Remarks on this clone: Compared with germline, one end of the junction differs, possibly owing to a read error. The rearrangement uses TRBV7-7 and TRBJ2-2, with D tentatively TRBD1 (6 bases). The CDR3 totals 15 residues. Germline V gene lookup returns CDR1 SSHAT and CDR2 FNYEAQ (reference sequence). The CDR3 reads CASSPQGPNTGELFF. CDR3 bases: TGTGCTAGCAGCCCCCAGGGGCCGAACACCGGGGAGCTGTTTTTT.

The chain combines TRBV29-1 with TRBJ2-3; possible D gene TRBD1, 5 bases. V lost 6 bases to trimming and J lost 0 bases, with 10 bases between them. CDR3 length: 13 amino acids. Germline V lookup: CDR1 SQVTM, CDR2 ANQGSEA. The CDR3 is CSVKGRSTDTQYF. The CDR3 bases are TGCAGCGTCAAGGGGCGGAGCACAGATACGCAGTATTTT.

This clone turned up a few times. This rearrangement joins TRBV5-1 to TRBJ1-2; 7 bases fit TRBD1. This CDR3 is built from 15 residues. V was clipped by 2 bases and J by 1 base; unmatched bases: 5. Looked up from germline, CDR1 is SGHRS and CDR2 is YFSETQ. The CDR3 here is CASSFGQAHNYGYTF. The CDR3 DNA is TGCGCCAGCAGCTTTGGACAGGCCCATAACTATGGCTACACCTTC.

J is TRBJ1-2 and V is TRBV7-2, with 9 positions matching TRBD1. CDR3 length equals 15 residues. After removal of 0 bases from V and 4 bases from J, the junction contained 3 bases not matched to a gene. CDR1 and CDR2 from the germline V gene are SGHTA and FQGNSA. CDR3 amino acids: CASSLADRGVYGYTF. CDR3 coding DNA: TGTGCCAGCAGCTTAGCTGACAGGGGGGTCTATGGCTACACCTTC.

This clone has more than one count but fewer than ten. The chain combines TRBV5-1 with TRBJ1-1; no firm D call. Trimming took off 3 bases at V and 2 bases at J, with 14 bases between the two ends. CDR1 is SGHRS, CDR2 YFSETQ, per germline. CDR3 length: 15 amino acids. The CDR3 DNA is TGCGCCAGCAGCTCCACCCTGACAAGTAACACTGAAGCTTTCTTT. Amino acid sequence: CASSSTLTSNTEAFF.

A word on this clone: A read error may account for a junction end that differs from germline. This rearrangement joins TRBV7-7 to TRBJ2-3; 10 positions agree with TRBD2. CDR3 size: 14 residues. Germline CDR1 SSHAT, CDR2 FNYEAQ (reference sequence). Here the CDR3 reads CASSSGLATDTQYF. The CDR3 region has the DNA TGTGCTAGCAGCTCGGGACTAGCGACAGATACGCAGTATTTT. Together with reference TRBV7-7 and TRBJ2-3, the CDR3 gives the full variable domain: GAGVSQSPRYKVTKRGQDVTLRCDPISSHATLYWYQQALGQGPEFLTYFNYEAQPDKSGLPSDRFSAERPEGSISTLTIQRTEQRDSAMYRCASSSGLATDTQYFGPGTRLTVL.

This clone was counted once. The chain joins TRBV7-3 to TRBJ2-7; TRBD2 matches 9 bases. This CDR3 region has 16 residues. The germline gives CDR1 SGHTA, CDR2 FQGTGA. Losses at the gene ends were 5 bases for V and 2 bases for J; bases not matched to a gene: 10. CDR3 protein: CASSADSGSSTYEQYF. The CDR3 DNA reads as TGTGCCAGCAGCGCCGATAGCGGGAGTTCAACCTACGAGCAGTACTTC.

The CDR3 loop reads CASSSDRARAYTF. The CDR3 coding sequence is TGTGCCAGCTCATCGGACAGGGCCCGAGCCTACACCTTC. The chain uses TRBV18 and TRBJ1-2; 8 nucleotides align to TRBD1. The CDR3 length is 13 residues. Per the germline V gene, CDR1 is KGHSH and CDR2 is LQKENI. V lost 5 bases, J lost 10 bases, and 9 bases stayed unmatched.

The rearrangement links TRBV9 to TRBJ1-2; TRBD1 agrees at 8 bases. J lost 7 bases, V lost 0 bases, and 8 bases had no gene match. CDR3 length: 15 amino acids. Per germline, CDR1 SGDLS and CDR2 YYNGEE. Written as DNA, the CDR3 is TGTGCCAGCAGCGTAGGCCGGACAGGGACTGGTGGCTACACCTTC. Translated: CASSVGRTGTGGYTF.

The sample holds a few counts of this clone. The chain links TRBV2 to TRBJ2-1, with 12 bases that match TRBD2. The V segment lost 3 bases and the J segment 8 bases; nucleotides outside the gene matches: 11. Germline V lookup: CDR1 SNHLY, CDR2 FYNNEI. This CDR3 comprises 17 residues. The CDR3 bases are TGTGCCAGCAGTGACGGACTAGCGGGAAGTCGTAGGGATGAGCAGTTCTTC. Translating gives CASSDGLAGSRRDEQFF.

This chain uses TRBV19 with TRBJ1-1; D remains unclear. Germline CDR1 and CDR2: LNHDA and SQIVND (reference sequence). V lost 7 bases and J 1 base, leaving 10 bases between the germline ends. The CDR3 spans 13 residues. The CDR3 DNA is TGTGCCAGTATGCGCAACGGGAACACTGAAGCTTTCTTT. Translating gives CASMRNGNTEAFF. Full variable domain (rest looked up from reference TRBV19 and TRBJ1-1): DGGITQSPKYLFRKEGQNVTLSCEQNLNHDAMYWYRQDPGQGLRLIYYSQIVNDFQKGDIAEGYSVSREKKESFPLTVTSAQKNPTAFYLCASMRNGNTEAFFGQGTRLTVV.

In its sample, this clone was seen a few times. The chain uses TRBV11-2 and TRBJ2-2; D is possibly TRBD2 (5 bases). The V and J ends lost 5 bases and 2 bases respectively, with 18 bases between them. The germline V gene encodes CDR1 SGHAT and CDR2 FQNNGV. The CDR3 spans 17 residues. Written as DNA, the CDR3 is TGTGCCAGCAGCCGCCGGACTGGGCGCCCTAACACCGGGGAGCTGTTTTTT. It specifies CASSRRTGRPNTGELFF.

The chain carries TRBV5-6 and TRBJ2-7; TRBD1 matches at 7 bases. The CDR3 totals 14 residues. CDR1 is SGHDT, CDR2 YYEEEE, per germline. Trimming cost V 2 bases and J 5 bases; bases outside gene matches: 7. The CDR3 sequence is CASSFDRVGNEQYF. The DNA for the CDR3 is TGTGCCAGCAGCTTTGACAGGGTTGGCAACGAGCAGTACTTC.

This clone was seen more than once but under ten times. This chain links TRBV11-2 with TRBJ1-2, with TRBD1 as a possible D gene (6 bases). Germline values: CDR1 SGHAT, CDR2 FQNNGV. V lost 1 base to trimming and J lost 8 bases, with 26 bases between them. The CDR3 spans 18 residues. DNA for the CDR3: TGTGCCAGCAGCTTAGCTTGGGTCCGGGACAAAAGTGCGCGGGGCTACACCTTC. Encoded protein: CASSLAWVRDKSARGYTF. Looking up the rest from reference TRBV11-2 and TRBJ1-2 gives the full variable domain: EAGVAQSPRYKIIEKRQSVAFWCNPISGHATLYWYQQILGQGPKLLIQFQNNGVVDDSQLPKDRFSAERLKGVDSTLKIQPAKLEDSAVYLCASSLAWVRDKSARGYTFGSGTRLTVV.

This chain links TRBV5-1 with TRBJ2-5; 9 bases map to TRBD2. The V and J ends lost 5 bases and 0 bases, in that order; junction bases with no gene match: 2. This CDR3 is 14 amino acids long. Germline V gene sequence: CDR1 SGHRS, CDR2 YFSETQ. The CDR3 DNA reads TGCGCCAGCAGGGCTAGCGGGAACCAAGAGACCCAGTACTTC. Protein: CASRASGNQETQYF.

The rearrangement joins TRBV18 to TRBJ1-1; D is undetermined. Germline CDR1 and CDR2: KGHSH and LQKENI. Trimming took off 3 bases at V and 6 bases at J, with 14 bases between the two ends. This CDR3 spans 14 amino acids. This CDR3 reads CASSPPTREPEAFF. The CDR3 nucleotides are TGTGCCAGCTCACCTCCCACTCGGGAGCCTGAAGCTTTCTTT.

J is TRBJ2-1 and V is TRBV5-1; possibly TRBD2 for D (5 bases). The germline CDR1 and CDR2 sequences are SGHRS and YFSETQ. This CDR3 contains 18 residues. V lost 1 base and J lost 2, with 19 bases in between. In nucleotides, the CDR3 is TGCGCCAGCAGCTTGTACGCGGACTGGCGCTCTGCCTACAATGAGCAGTTCTTC. It codes for CASSLYADWRSAYNEQFF. The full variable domain, with the rest looked up from reference TRBV5-1 and TRBJ2-1, is KAGVTQTPRYLIKTRGQQVTLSCSPISGHRSVSWYQQTPGQGLQFLFEYFSETQRNKGNFPGRFSGRQFSNSRSEMNVSTLELGDSALYLCASSLYADWRSAYNEQFFGPGTRLTVL.

This clone was seen only a few times. The rearrangement uses TRBV5-4 and TRBJ2-4, with TRBD2 matching 14 bases. Germline lookup yields CDR1 SGHNT and CDR2 YYREEE (reference sequence). The CDR3 loop spans 16 amino acids. The V and J ends lost 0 bases and 8 bases, in that order; junction bases with no gene match: 4. The CDR3 here is CASSLEGTSGSDIQYF. CDR3 nucleotides: TGTGCCAGCAGCTTGGAGGGGACTAGCGGGAGTGACATTCAGTACTTC.

The V call is TRBV18, the J call TRBJ1-4; 9 nucleotides agree with TRBD1. CDR1 and CDR2 from the germline V gene are KGHSH and LQKENI. This CDR3 is built from 16 residues. V dropped 4 bases and J dropped 3; count of bases not matched to a gene: 6. CDR3 loop: CASSRNWTGANEKLFF. CDR3 nucleotide sequence: TGTGCCAGCTCACGAAACTGGACAGGGGCTAATGAAAAACTGTTTTTT.

The J gene is TRBJ2-7, the V gene TRBV18, with 8 bases identical to TRBD1. V was pared by 5 bases and J by 7 bases, with 16 bases of the junction left unmatched. There are 16 residues in the CDR3. Germline V gives CDR1 KGHSH, CDR2 LQKENI. CDR3 in DNA: TGTGCCAGCTCAGACCCCGGCGGGCAGGGGGCGAGGGAGCAGTACTTC. Amino acids: CASSDPGGQGAREQYF.

This clone was observed a handful of times. The V and J genes are TRBV7-8 and TRBJ2-1; D not resolved. Germline V gene data show CDR1 as SGHVS and CDR2 as FQNEAQ. V gave up 1 base and J gave up 6 bases, with 10 bases separating them. This CDR3 region has 14 residues. The CDR3, as DNA: TGTGCCAGCAGCTTAGTCCGACTGGGCAATGAGCAGTTCTTC. Protein product: CASSLVRLGNEQFF.